A selection of T cell receptor beta chains follows, all from one sample in a study of cytomegalovirus exposure and HLA in healthy donors. Profiled with immunoSEQ multiplex PCR; TCRdb holds only in-frame clones, not every one. Altogether 180,000 or so clones are present, under 80% being singletons, with the ten largest covering 2.5% to 3%. Specimen: PBMCs. The source is a man aged 35 to 55 in good health and CMV-seronegative. Both conserved end residues are part of each CDR3. The order of the fields is J gene, clone size, D gene, V gene, CDR3 DNA, CDR3 protein. The D gene is left open where the match is weak. The size field is filled for only some rows; it gives once, few, many or a size class.

j_call: TRBJ2-7; clone_size: few; d_call: -; v_call: TRBV7-5; cdr3_nt: TGTGCCAGAAGCGGAACGGGTCGGCTTTCCAACGAGCAGTACTTC; cdr3_aa: CARSGTGRLSNEQYF
j_call: TRBJ1-3; clone_size: once; d_call: -; v_call: TRBV5-4; cdr3_nt: TGTGCCAGCAGCTTGGTTAATAGAGGGACGGCCGGGGGAAACACTATATATTTT; cdr3_aa: CASSLVNRGTAGGNTIYF
j_call: TRBJ2-3; clone_size: -; d_call: TRBD2; v_call: TRBV5-1; cdr3_nt: TGCGCCAGCAGCTCCGAGACTAGCGGGGGACCAGATACGCAGTATTTT; cdr3_aa: CASSSETSGGPDTQYF
j_call: TRBJ1-3; clone_size: -; d_call: -; v_call: TRBV30; cdr3_nt: TGTGCCTGGAGTCTGACAGTGGGAAACACCATATATTTT; cdr3_aa: CAWSLTVGNTIYF
j_call: TRBJ2-4; clone_size: -; d_call: -; v_call: TRBV6-1; cdr3_nt: TGTGCCAGCACCGAAGGAGGGGGGGCGAACATTCAGTACTTC; cdr3_aa: CASTEGGGANIQYF
j_call: TRBJ2-7; clone_size: few; d_call: -; v_call: TRBV18; cdr3_nt: TGTGCCAGCTCACCGACAGCCTCCTACGAGCAGTACTTC; cdr3_aa: CASSPTASYEQYF
j_call: TRBJ1-5; clone_size: -; d_call: -; v_call: TRBV28; cdr3_nt: TGTGCCAGCAGTCCACCGCGGGACGGTAGCAATCAGCCCCAGCATTTT; cdr3_aa: CASSPPRDGSNQPQHF
j_call: TRBJ2-7; clone_size: few; d_call: TRBD2; v_call: TRBV10-3; cdr3_nt: TGTGCCATCAGCTCGGGACTAGTCTTCGAGCAGTACTTC; cdr3_aa: CAISSGLVFEQYF
j_call: TRBJ1-4; clone_size: -; d_call: -; v_call: TRBV30; cdr3_nt: TGTGCCTGGAGTCCAGGGTCGCCTAATGAAAAACTGTTTTTT; cdr3_aa: CAWSPGSPNEKLFF
j_call: TRBJ2-1; clone_size: -; d_call: TRBD2; v_call: TRBV14; cdr3_nt: TGTGCCAGCAGCCCGGGACTAGCGGGAGGATACTCCTACAATGAGCAGTTCTTC; cdr3_aa: CASSPGLAGGYSYNEQFF
j_call: TRBJ1-2; clone_size: -; d_call: TRBD1; v_call: TRBV5-1; cdr3_nt: TGCGCCAGCAGCTTGGGGACAGGGGGCGCGTATGGCTACACCTTC; cdr3_aa: CASSLGTGGAYGYTF
j_call: TRBJ1-4; clone_size: -; d_call: TRBD1; v_call: TRBV2; cdr3_nt: TGTGCCAGCAGTGACGGACAGGCTAATGAAAAACTGTTTTTT; cdr3_aa: CASSDGQANEKLFF
j_call: TRBJ1-2; clone_size: -; d_call: -; v_call: TRBV7-9; cdr3_nt: TGTGCCAGCAGCTTAGTTCGGGGGGATTCGGCCTACACCTTC; cdr3_aa: CASSLVRGDSAYTF
j_call: TRBJ2-7; clone_size: -; d_call: TRBD1; v_call: TRBV29-1; cdr3_nt: TGCAGCGTAGGACGGGACAGGGAATCCTACGAGCAGTACTTC; cdr3_aa: CSVGRDRESYEQYF
j_call: TRBJ1-6; clone_size: few; d_call: -; v_call: TRBV7-9; cdr3_nt: TGTGCCAGCAGCTTAGTGGTGGGCCCGGAGGGGGGGACTAATTCACCCCTCCACTTT; cdr3_aa: CASSLVVGPEGGTNSPLHF
j_call: TRBJ2-5; clone_size: -; d_call: TRBD1; v_call: TRBV28; cdr3_nt: TGTGCATGCGGACAGGGACAAGAGACCCAGTACTTC; cdr3_aa: CACGQGQETQYF
j_call: TRBJ2-7; clone_size: -; d_call: TRBD2; v_call: TRBV7-2; cdr3_nt: TGTGCCAGCAGCCCAGAGAGGCGGGAGCTAAGGTACGAGCAGTACTTC; cdr3_aa: CASSPERRELRYEQYF
j_call: TRBJ1-1; clone_size: few; d_call: -; v_call: TRBV19; cdr3_nt: TGTGCCACTAGGCAGGGGTTGAACACTGAAGCTTTCTTT; cdr3_aa: CATRQGLNTEAFF
j_call: TRBJ2-1; clone_size: few; d_call: TRBD2; v_call: TRBV27; cdr3_nt: TGTGCCAGCAGTTACAGGACTAGCGGGGGGGGTAATGAGCAGTTCTTC; cdr3_aa: CASSYRTSGGGNEQFF
j_call: TRBJ2-3; clone_size: -; d_call: TRBD2; v_call: TRBV6-6; cdr3_nt: TGTGCCAGCAGCCGGGGGGGCACAGATACGCAGTATTTT; cdr3_aa: CASSRGGTDTQYF
j_call: TRBJ1-5; clone_size: -; d_call: -; v_call: TRBV7-9; cdr3_nt: TGTGCCAGCAGCTCTCCGGGAGAAGGGACCTATAGCAATCAGCCCCAGCATTTT; cdr3_aa: CASSSPGEGTYSNQPQHF
j_call: TRBJ2-1; clone_size: -; d_call: -; v_call: TRBV11-2; cdr3_nt: TGTGCCAGCAGCTTAGATCAGGTCGCGTCCTACAATGAGCAGTTCTTC; cdr3_aa: CASSLDQVASYNEQFF
j_call: TRBJ2-5; clone_size: -; d_call: TRBD1; v_call: TRBV6-1; cdr3_nt: TGTGCCAGCAGTAGACAGGGTGGCACACCAGAGACCCAGTACTTC; cdr3_aa: CASSRQGGTPETQYF
j_call: TRBJ2-3; clone_size: -; d_call: TRBD2; v_call: TRBV9; cdr3_nt: TGTGCCAGCAGCGTAGGTCTAGCGGGAGTTGGGGATACGCAGTATTTT; cdr3_aa: CASSVGLAGVGDTQYF
j_call: TRBJ2-1; clone_size: -; d_call: TRBD2; v_call: TRBV7-8; cdr3_nt: TGTGCCAGCAGCTTTACTAGCGGGAGGGGCAGGGGTGAGCAGTTCTTC; cdr3_aa: CASSFTSGRGRGEQFF
j_call: TRBJ2-2; clone_size: -; d_call: -; v_call: TRBV10-2; cdr3_nt: TGCGCCAGCAGTGAGTTGTCGGGGGAGCTGTTTTTT; cdr3_aa: CASSELSGELFF
j_call: TRBJ1-2; clone_size: few; d_call: -; v_call: TRBV6-5; cdr3_nt: TGTGCCAGCAGTTCGACAGGCCCCTATGGCTACACCTTC; cdr3_aa: CASSSTGPYGYTF
j_call: TRBJ1-1; clone_size: -; d_call: -; v_call: TRBV7-2; cdr3_nt: TGTGCCAGCAGCCAGCCGAACAGGGTTGCCACTGAAGCTTTCTTT; cdr3_aa: CASSQPNRVATEAFF
j_call: TRBJ2-6; clone_size: -; d_call: TRBD1; v_call: TRBV7-3; cdr3_nt: TGTGCCAGCAGCTTAGCCCCCGGGACAGTTGTCTCTGGGGCCAACGTCCTGACTTTC; cdr3_aa: CASSLAPGTVVSGANVLTF
j_call: TRBJ2-2; clone_size: -; d_call: TRBD1; v_call: TRBV5-1; cdr3_nt: TGCGCCAGCAGCAATACCGGGACAGGGGGCACTGGGGAGCTGTTTTTT; cdr3_aa: CASSNTGTGGTGELFF
j_call: TRBJ2-2; clone_size: -; d_call: TRBD2; v_call: TRBV28; cdr3_nt: TGTGCCAGCAGTTTGTCCAGCGGGGGGACCGGGGAGCTGTTTTTT; cdr3_aa: CASSLSSGGTGELFF
j_call: TRBJ2-7; clone_size: -; d_call: TRBD1; v_call: TRBV14; cdr3_nt: TGTGCCAGCACCCGACAGGGCTCCTACGAGCAGTACTTC; cdr3_aa: CASTRQGSYEQYF
j_call: TRBJ1-5; clone_size: -; d_call: -; v_call: TRBV19; cdr3_nt: TGTGCCAGTAGAAACAGGGTGTGGAATCAGCCCCAGCATTTT; cdr3_aa: CASRNRVWNQPQHF
j_call: TRBJ1-1; clone_size: -; d_call: -; v_call: TRBV6-5; cdr3_nt: TGTGCCAGCAGTTACACGACAGGGAACACTGAAGCTTTCTTT; cdr3_aa: CASSYTTGNTEAFF
j_call: TRBJ1-4; clone_size: -; d_call: -; v_call: TRBV21-1; cdr3_nt: TGTGCCAGCAGCACTGGACAGTGGGTCACTAATGAAAAACTGTTTTTT; cdr3_aa: CASSTGQWVTNEKLFF
j_call: TRBJ1-1; clone_size: few; d_call: -; v_call: TRBV27; cdr3_nt: TGTGCCAGCAGTTTAGACCCCGGGGGTCTGAACACTGAAGCTTTCTTT; cdr3_aa: CASSLDPGGLNTEAFF
j_call: TRBJ1-2; clone_size: once; d_call: -; v_call: TRBV4-3; cdr3_nt: TGCGCCAGCAGCCAAGATCGCGGCAGCCTCTTCTATGGCTACACCTTC; cdr3_aa: CASSQDRGSLFYGYTF
j_call: TRBJ1-1; clone_size: few; d_call: -; v_call: TRBV19; cdr3_nt: TGTGCCAGTAGATTCTTGGGGGGGAGCACTGAAGCTTTCTTT; cdr3_aa: CASRFLGGSTEAFF
j_call: TRBJ2-7; clone_size: -; d_call: -; v_call: TRBV7-9; cdr3_nt: TGTTCCAGCAGCTTAGGTCAGGACTACGAGCAGTACTTC; cdr3_aa: CSSSLGQDYEQYF
j_call: TRBJ1-1; clone_size: -; d_call: -; v_call: TRBV12-2; cdr3_nt: TGTGCAAGTCGCTTAAACAGGGGAGCGAACACTGAAGCTTTCTTT; cdr3_aa: CASRLNRGANTEAFF
j_call: TRBJ1-6; clone_size: -; d_call: TRBD1; v_call: TRBV30; cdr3_nt: TGTGCCTGGAGTGCTGGGACAGGCGAAAATTCACCCCTCCACTTT; cdr3_aa: CAWSAGTGENSPLHF
j_call: TRBJ2-3; clone_size: few; d_call: -; v_call: TRBV18; cdr3_nt: TGTGCCAGCTCACTGGGGGCGACAGATACGCAGTATTTT; cdr3_aa: CASSLGATDTQYF
j_call: TRBJ2-6; clone_size: few; d_call: -; v_call: TRBV15; cdr3_nt: TGTGCCACCAGCAGAGGACTGAGCTCTGGGGCCAACGTCCTGACTTTC; cdr3_aa: CATSRGLSSGANVLTF
j_call: TRBJ1-2; clone_size: few; d_call: -; v_call: TRBV5-6; cdr3_nt: TGTGCCAGCAGCTTGGTACACAGGGAAGGAGATGGCTACACCTTC; cdr3_aa: CASSLVHREGDGYTF
j_call: TRBJ1-1; clone_size: once; d_call: -; v_call: TRBV19; cdr3_nt: TGTGCCAGTAGTGCCTCAATGAGATACACTGAAGCTTTCTTT; cdr3_aa: CASSASMRYTEAFF
j_call: TRBJ2-7; clone_size: few; d_call: -; v_call: TRBV7-9; cdr3_nt: TGTTCCAGCAGTTACAGCTCCTACGAGCAGTACTTC; cdr3_aa: CSSSYSSYEQYF
j_call: TRBJ2-3; clone_size: -; d_call: -; v_call: TRBV7-8; cdr3_nt: TGTGCCAGCAGGCGGAGGGGAGGCACGACTAGCACAGATACGCAGTATTTT; cdr3_aa: CASRRRGGTTSTDTQYF
j_call: TRBJ2-7; clone_size: -; d_call: -; v_call: TRBV20-1; cdr3_nt: TGCAGTGCCGCGATCGAGTACGAGCAGTACTTC; cdr3_aa: CSAAIEYEQYF
j_call: TRBJ2-7; clone_size: -; d_call: -; v_call: TRBV5-1; cdr3_nt: TGCGCCAGCAGCTTCGGACTATCGTCCTACGAGCAGTACTTC; cdr3_aa: CASSFGLSSYEQYF
j_call: TRBJ2-5; clone_size: -; d_call: TRBD2; v_call: TRBV14; cdr3_nt: TGTGCCAGCAGCCAAGGGACTAGCGGTGGGAGAGAGACCCAGTACTTC; cdr3_aa: CASSQGTSGGRETQYF
j_call: TRBJ1-1; clone_size: once; d_call: -; v_call: TRBV6-1; cdr3_nt: TGTGCCAGCAGTGAAGCACTGGGGGGATCGGGGGGCACTGAAGCTTTCTTT; cdr3_aa: CASSEALGGSGGTEAFF